This paragraph reports one TCR beta chain. At the deep level, the assay was run. Every immunoSEQ plate was one replicate of a subset's evenly spread DNA. Assay used: immunoSEQ multiplex PCR; TCRdb lists only in-frame clones, some missing. The data show roughly 450,000 clones, 79% seen once. The data stem from a study of shared clonotypes between healthy human individuals. V was clipped by 6 bases and J by 11 bases; unmatched bases: 13. CDR1 and CDR2 from the germline V gene are MDHEN and SYDVKM. This CDR3 is built from 15 residues. This sequence originates from a woman between 40 and 55 years old in good health. Some clones in this sample may be carry-over from other donors' samples. The chain joins TRBV28 to TRBJ1-6, with 7 bases matching TRBD1. The sequenced material came from PBMCs. CDR3 nucleotide sequence: TGTGCCAGCAGAACCCCCACCGGGACAGTAGCACCCCTCCACTTT. Its protein product is CASRTPTGTVAPLHF.